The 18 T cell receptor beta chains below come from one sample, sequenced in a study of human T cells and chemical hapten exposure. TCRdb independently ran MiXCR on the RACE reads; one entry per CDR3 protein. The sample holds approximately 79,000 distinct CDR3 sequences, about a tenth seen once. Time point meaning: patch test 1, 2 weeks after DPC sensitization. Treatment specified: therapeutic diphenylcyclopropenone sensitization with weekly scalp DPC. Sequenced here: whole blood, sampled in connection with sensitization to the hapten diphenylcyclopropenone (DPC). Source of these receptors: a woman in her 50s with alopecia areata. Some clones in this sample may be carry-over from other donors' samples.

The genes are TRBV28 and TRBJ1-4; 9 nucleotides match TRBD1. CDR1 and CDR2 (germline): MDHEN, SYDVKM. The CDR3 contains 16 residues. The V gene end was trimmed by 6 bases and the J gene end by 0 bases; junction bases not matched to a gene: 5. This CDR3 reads CASSRDRVATNEKLFF. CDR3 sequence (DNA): TGTGCCAGCAGCCGGGACAGGGTTGCAACTAATGAAAAACTGTTTTTT.

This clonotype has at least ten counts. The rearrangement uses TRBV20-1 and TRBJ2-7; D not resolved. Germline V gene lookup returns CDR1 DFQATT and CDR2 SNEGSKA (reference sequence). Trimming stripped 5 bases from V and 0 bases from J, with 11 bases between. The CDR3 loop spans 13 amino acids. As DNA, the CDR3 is TGCAGTGCTTTCGACCTGAGCTCCTACGAGCAGTACTTC. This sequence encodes CSAFDLSSYEQYF.

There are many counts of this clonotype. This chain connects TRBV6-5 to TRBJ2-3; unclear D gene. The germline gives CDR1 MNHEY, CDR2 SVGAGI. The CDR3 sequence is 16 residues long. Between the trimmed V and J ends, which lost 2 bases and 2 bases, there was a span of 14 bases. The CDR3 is CASSYRKFGTTDTQYF. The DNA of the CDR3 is TGTGCCAGCAGTTACCGCAAGTTTGGAACCACAGATACGCAGTATTTT.

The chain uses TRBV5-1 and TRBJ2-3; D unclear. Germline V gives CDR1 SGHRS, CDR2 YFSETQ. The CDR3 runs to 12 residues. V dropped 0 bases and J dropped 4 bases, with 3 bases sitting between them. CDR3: CASSLGSDTQYF. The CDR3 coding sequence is TGCGCCAGCAGCTTGGGTTCAGATACGCAGTATTTT. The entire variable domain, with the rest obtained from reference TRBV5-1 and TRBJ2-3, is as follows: KAGVTQTPRYLIKTRGQQVTLSCSPISGHRSVSWYQQTPGQGLQFLFEYFSETQRNKGNFPGRFSGRQFSNSRSEMNVSTLELGDSALYLCASSLGSDTQYFGPGTRLTVL.

CDR3 sequence: CASSQDTASGGSSYEQYF. The CDR3 DNA is TGCGCCAGCAGCCAAGATACGGCTAGCGGGGGTAGCTCCTACGAGCAGTACTTC. The chain employs TRBV4-1 and TRBJ2-7; 10 positions agree with TRBD2. Germline V lookup: CDR1 MGHRA, CDR2 YSYEKL. V was pared by 0 bases and J by 0 bases, with 8 bases of the junction left unmatched. There are 18 residues in the CDR3.

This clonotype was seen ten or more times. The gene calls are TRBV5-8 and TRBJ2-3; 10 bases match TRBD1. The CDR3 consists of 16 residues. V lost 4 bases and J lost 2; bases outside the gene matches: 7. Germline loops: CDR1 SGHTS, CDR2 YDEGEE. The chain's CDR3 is CASSGEGQGYTDTQYF. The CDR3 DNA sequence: TGTGCCAGCAGCGGGGAGGGACAGGGGTACACAGATACGCAGTATTTT.

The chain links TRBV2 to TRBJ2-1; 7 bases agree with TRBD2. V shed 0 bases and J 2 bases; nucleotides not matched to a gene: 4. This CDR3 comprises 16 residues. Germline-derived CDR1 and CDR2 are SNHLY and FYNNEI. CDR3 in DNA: TGTGCCAGCAGTGAAGCGTTGCTAGCGGCCTACAATGAGCAGTTCTTC. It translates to CASSEALLAAYNEQFF.

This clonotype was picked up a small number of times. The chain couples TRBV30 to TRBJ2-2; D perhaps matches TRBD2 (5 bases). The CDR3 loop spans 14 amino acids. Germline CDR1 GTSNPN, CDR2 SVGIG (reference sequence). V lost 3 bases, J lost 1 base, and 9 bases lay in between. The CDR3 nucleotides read TGTGCCTGGAGAGGAGCGGTGAACACCGGGGAGCTGTTTTTT. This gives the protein CAWRGAVNTGELFF.

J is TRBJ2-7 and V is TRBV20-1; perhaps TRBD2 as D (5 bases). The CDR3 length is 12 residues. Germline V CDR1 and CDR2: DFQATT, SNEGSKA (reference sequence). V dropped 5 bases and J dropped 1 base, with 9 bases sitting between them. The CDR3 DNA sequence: TGCAGTGCTGAACTAGAATCCTACGAGCAGTACTTC. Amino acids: CSAELESYEQYF.

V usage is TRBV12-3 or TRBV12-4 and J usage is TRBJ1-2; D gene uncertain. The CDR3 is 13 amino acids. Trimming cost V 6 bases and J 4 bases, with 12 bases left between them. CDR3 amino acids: CASSLSTAYGYTF. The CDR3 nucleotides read TGTGCCAGCAGCCTTAGCACAGCCTATGGCTACACCTTC.

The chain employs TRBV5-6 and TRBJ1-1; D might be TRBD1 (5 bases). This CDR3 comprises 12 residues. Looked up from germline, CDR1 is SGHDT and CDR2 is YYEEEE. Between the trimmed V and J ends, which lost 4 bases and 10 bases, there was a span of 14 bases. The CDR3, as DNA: TGTGCCAGCAGCCCGAGTGGGGCGCGAGCTTTCTTT. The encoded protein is CASSPSGARAFF.

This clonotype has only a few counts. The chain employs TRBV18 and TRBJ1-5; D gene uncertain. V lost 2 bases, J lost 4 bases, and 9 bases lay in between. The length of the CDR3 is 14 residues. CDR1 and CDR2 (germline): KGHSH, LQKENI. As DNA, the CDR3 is TGTGCCAGCTCACCAGGGCTGGAGAATCAGCCCCAGCATTTT. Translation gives CASSPGLENQPQHF. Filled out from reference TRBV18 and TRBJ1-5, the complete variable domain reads NAGVMQNPRHLVRRRGQEARLRCSPMKGHSHVYWYRQLPEEGLKFMVYLQKENIIDESGMPKERFSAEFPKEGPSILRIQQVVRGDSAAYFCASSPGLENQPQHFGDGTRLSIL.

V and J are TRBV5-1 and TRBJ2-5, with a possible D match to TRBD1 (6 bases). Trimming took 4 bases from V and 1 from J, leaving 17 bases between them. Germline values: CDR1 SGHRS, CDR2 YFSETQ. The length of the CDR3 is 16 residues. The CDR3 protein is CASSLIQGSAQETQYF. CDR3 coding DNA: TGCGCCAGCAGCCTAATCCAGGGGTCTGCCCAAGAGACCCAGTACTTC. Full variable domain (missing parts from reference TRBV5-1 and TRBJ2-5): KAGVTQTPRYLIKTRGQQVTLSCSPISGHRSVSWYQQTPGQGLQFLFEYFSETQRNKGNFPGRFSGRQFSNSRSEMNVSTLELGDSALYLCASSLIQGSAQETQYFGPGTRLLVL.

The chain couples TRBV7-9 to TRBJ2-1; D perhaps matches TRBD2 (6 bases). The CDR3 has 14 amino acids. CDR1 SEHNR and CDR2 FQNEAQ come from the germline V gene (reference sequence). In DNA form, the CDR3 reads TGTGTCTCAGGCGGGATCTTTTCCTACAATGAGCAGTTCTTC. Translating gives CVSGGIFSYNEQFF.

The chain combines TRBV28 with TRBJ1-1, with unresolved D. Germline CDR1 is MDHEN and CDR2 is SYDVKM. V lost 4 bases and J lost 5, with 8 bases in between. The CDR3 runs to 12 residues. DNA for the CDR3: TGTGCCAGCAGTTGGAGGACGACTGAAGCTTTCTTT. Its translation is CASSWRTTEAFF.

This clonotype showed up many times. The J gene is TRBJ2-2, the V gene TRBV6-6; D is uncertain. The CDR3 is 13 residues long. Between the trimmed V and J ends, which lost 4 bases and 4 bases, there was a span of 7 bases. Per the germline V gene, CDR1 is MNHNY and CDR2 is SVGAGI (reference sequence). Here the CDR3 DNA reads TGTGCCAGCAGTTTGGGTTCCACCGGGGAGCTGTTTTTT. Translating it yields CASSLGSTGELFF.

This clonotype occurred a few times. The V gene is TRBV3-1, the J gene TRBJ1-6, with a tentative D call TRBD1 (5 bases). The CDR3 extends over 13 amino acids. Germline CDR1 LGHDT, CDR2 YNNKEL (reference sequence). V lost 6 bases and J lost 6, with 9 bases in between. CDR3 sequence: CASRTGLNSPLHF. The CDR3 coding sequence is TGTGCCAGCAGAACAGGACTTAATTCACCCCTCCACTTT.

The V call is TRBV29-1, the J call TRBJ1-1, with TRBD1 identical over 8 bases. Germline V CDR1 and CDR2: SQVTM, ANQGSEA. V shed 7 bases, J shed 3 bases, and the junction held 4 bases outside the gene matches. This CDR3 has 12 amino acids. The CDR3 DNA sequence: TGCAGCGCTGACAGGGGCGACACTGAAGCTTTCTTT. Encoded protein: CSADRGDTEAFF.